Below are 4 T cell receptor beta chains sequenced from a single sample in a study of blood T cell repertoires in COVID-19 (dated by TCRdb to about 2020). Receptor libraries were prepared by the immunoSEQ multiplex PCR assay. TCRdb retrieved this table from immuneACCESS and kept in-frame rearrangements only. Not all clones are present; in checked studies, unresolved V genes account for under half, and no reason is known for the remainder. For this sample there are about 150,000 clones; roughly four fifths appear just once. Of the sample, 13% to 15% falls within the top ten clones. The sequenced sample consisted of peripheral blood. The receptors were gathered from a human donor with acute or convalescent COVID-19. The donor label of this sample is uncertain.

The chain combines TRBV18 with TRBJ1-1; the D gene is possibly TRBD1 (6 bases). Germline V CDR1 and CDR2: KGHSH, LQKENI. V dropped 8 bases and J dropped 5 bases, with 15 bases sitting between them. This CDR3 is 13 amino acids long. The CDR3 sequence: CASHRGGGTEAFF. The CDR3 nucleotides are TGTGCCAGCCACCGAGGGGGTGGGACTGAAGCTTTCTTT. Full variable domain (outside the CDR3, taken from reference TRBV18 and TRBJ1-1): NAGVMQNPRHLVRRRGQEARLRCSPMKGHSHVYWYRQLPEEGLKFMVYLQKENIIDESGMPKERFSAEFPKEGPSILRIQQVVRGDSAAYFCASHRGGGTEAFFGQGTRLTVV.

The V gene is TRBV9, the J gene TRBJ1-2; tentatively, D is TRBD1 (6 bases). Trimming removed 4 bases at V and 4 bases at J, with 20 bases between. The CDR3 has 16 residues. Germline V CDR1 and CDR2: SGDLS, YYNGEE. The CDR3: CASSSGDIRSPYGYTF. Here the CDR3 DNA reads TGTGCCAGCAGCTCAGGGGACATAAGAAGCCCCTATGGCTACACCTTC.

This chain uses TRBV3-1 (or the pseudogene TRBV3-2) with TRBJ2-7; D is unclear. CDR1 LGHDT and CDR2 YNNKEL come from the germline V gene (reference sequence). V lost 2 bases, J lost 6 bases, and 17 bases lay in between. This CDR3 is 15 amino acids long. The CDR3 DNA reads TGTGCCAGCAGCCAAAACTACCACGATTCGGGCGAGCAGTACTTC. This sequence encodes CASSQNYHDSGEQYF.

The rearrangement uses TRBV5-6 and TRBJ1-4; D might be TRBD1 (6 bases). Germline V gene lookup returns CDR1 SGHDT and CDR2 YYEEEE. Trimming shortened V by 6 bases and J by 5 bases, and 14 bases separated the two germline ends. The CDR3 spans 14 residues. CDR3 bases: TGTGCCAGCACCCAAGACAGGAAAAATGAAAAACTGTTTTTT. It yields the protein CASTQDRKNEKLFF.